The 29 T cell receptor beta chains given below trace back to one sample, sequenced in a study of response to subunit inactivated influenza vaccine. One entry per CDR3 protein, called by TCRdb with MiXCR from the RT-PCR reads. Here the sample spans hundreds of thousands of distinct CDR3 sequences, roughly 13% being singletons. Specimen: PBMCs from blood, collected more than 35 days after vaccination. The source is a man aged 50 or older who received an inactivated influenza vaccine.

V is TRBV5-5 and J is TRBJ1-1; a possible D gene is TRBD1 (5 bases). Germline V gene data show CDR1 as SGHKS and CDR2 as YYEKEE (reference sequence). The CDR3 consists of 14 residues. Trimming took 7 bases from V and 0 from J, leaving 13 bases between them. The CDR3 DNA follows: TGTGCCAGCGACGGGTGGGGGGTGAACACTGAAGCTTTCTTT. The encoded protein is CASDGWGVNTEAFF.

This clonotype has a count of ten or more. The chain is built from TRBV7-2 and TRBJ2-1; no definite D call. The CDR3 totals 13 residues. CDR1 and CDR2 (germline): SGHTA, FQGNSA. Trimming removed 1 base at V and 6 bases at J, with 7 bases between. The CDR3 is CASSLGRFNEQFF. The DNA of the CDR3 is TGTGCCAGCAGCTTAGGACGGTTCAATGAGCAGTTCTTC.

This clonotype was seen many times. The chain has TRBV15 and TRBJ2-2; D uncertain. V was pared by 0 bases and J by 5 bases, with 7 bases between. Germline V lookup: CDR1 LNHNV, CDR2 YYDKDF (reference sequence). The CDR3 length is 14 residues. The CDR3 nucleotides read TGTGCCACCAGCAGAGAGGTTCAGACCGGGGAGCTGTTTTTT. Residues: CATSREVQTGELFF.

This clonotype was seen more than once but under ten times. The rearrangement uses TRBV20-1 and TRBJ1-1; 7 nucleotides agree with TRBD1. With V trimmed by 2 bases and J by 6 bases, 6 bases remained unmatched. The CDR3 has 13 residues. Germline CDR1 and CDR2: DFQATT and SNEGSKA (reference sequence). CDR3 coding DNA: TGCAGTGCTAGAAGGACAGGCCTCCCTGAAGCTTTCTTT. Its translation is CSARRTGLPEAFF.

The rearrangement joins TRBV5-1 to TRBJ1-6, with D hard to call. The CDR3 runs 15 residues. Trimming left V 0 bases short and J 6 bases short, with 10 bases between. Germline V gene lookup returns CDR1 SGHRS and CDR2 YFSETQ. CDR3 sequence: CASSLEGLSNSPLHF. The CDR3 region has the DNA TGCGCCAGCAGCTTGGAAGGGTTGAGTAATTCACCCCTCCACTTT.

This chain links TRBV12-3 or TRBV12-4 with TRBJ2-4; tentatively, D is TRBD2 (6 bases). This CDR3 is 14 amino acids long. V was cut by 3 bases and J by 8 bases, with 14 bases left in between. For the CDR3, the DNA is TGTGCCAGCAGTTTTGAGGCGACGGGGGACATTCAGTACTTC. Its protein product is CASSFEATGDIQYF.

This clonotype was recorded many times. The rearrangement links TRBV12-3 or TRBV12-4 to TRBJ1-1, with D unresolved. The CDR3 runs 12 residues. The ends were cut back, 9 bases at V and 8 bases at J, with 16 bases in the middle. The CDR3 nucleotides are TGTGCCAGTACGGGGTCAGTCCTCGAAGCTTTCTTT. Translation: CASTGSVLEAFF.

This clonotype appeared a few times. The chain is built from TRBV5-1 and TRBJ2-1; D may be TRBD2 (6 bases). This CDR3 contains 13 residues. V dropped 4 bases and J dropped 8 bases, with 13 bases sitting between them. Germline CDR1 reads SGHRS; CDR2 reads YFSETQ. The CDR3 protein is CASSPGRGDEQFF. The DNA for the CDR3 is TGCGCCAGCAGCCCGGGTCGCGGGGATGAGCAGTTCTTC.

This clonotype was seen ten or more times. The gene calls are TRBV29-1 and TRBJ2-5; TRBD2 might be the D (5 bases). The CDR3 has 14 amino acids. Trimming stripped 0 bases from V and 4 bases from J, with 12 bases between. Germline CDR1 reads SQVTM; CDR2 reads ANQGSEA. This CDR3 reads CSVEDGPRVETQYF. The CDR3 nucleotides read TGCAGCGTTGAAGATGGCCCGAGGGTAGAGACCCAGTACTTC.

In this sample, this clonotype turned up a few times. The chain uses TRBV28 and TRBJ1-1; D unclear. Germline CDR1 is MDHEN and CDR2 is SYDVKM. Trimming cost V 6 bases and J 6 bases, with 8 bases left between them. This CDR3 contains 11 residues. For the CDR3, the DNA is TGTGCCAGCAGAAGTAGGGCTGAAGCTTTCTTT. Translation gives CASRSRAEAFF.

The chain joins TRBV6-2 or TRBV6-3 to TRBJ2-1; 9 bases match TRBD1. Germline V gene sequence: CDR1 MNHEY, CDR2 SVGEGT. This CDR3 spans 15 amino acids. V lost 0 bases to trimming and J lost 5 bases; unmatched junction nucleotides: 2. The CDR3 bases are TGTGCCAGCAGTTACTCCGGGACAGGGAACAATGAGCAGTTCTTC. This gives the protein CASSYSGTGNNEQFF.

This clonotype was counted ten times or more. The chain employs TRBV7-9 and TRBJ1-5; D gene unclear. The CDR3 is 12 amino acids. The V and J ends lost 6 bases and 4 bases respectively, with 7 bases between them. Germline CDR1 reads SEHNR; CDR2 reads FQNEAQ (reference sequence). CDR3 region: CASSPPNQPQHF. As DNA, the CDR3 is TGTGCCAGCAGTCCACCTAATCAGCCCCAGCATTTT.

The rearrangement links TRBV20-1 to TRBJ2-7, with TRBD2 matching 9 bases. The CDR3 is made up of 16 amino acids. The V segment lost 0 bases and the J segment 6 bases; nucleotides outside the gene matches: 12. The germline V gene encodes CDR1 DFQATT and CDR2 SNEGSKA (reference sequence). Here the CDR3 reads CSARDLVASGMVEQYF. DNA for the CDR3: TGCAGTGCTAGAGATCTCGTGGCTAGCGGGATGGTCGAGCAGTACTTC.

The chain combines TRBV6-2 or TRBV6-3 with TRBJ2-1, with D possibly being TRBD2 (8 bases). From germline, CDR1 is MNHEY and CDR2 SVGEGT. CDR3 length: 16 amino acids. V was clipped by 5 bases and J by 4 bases, with 18 bases between them. The CDR3 bases are TGTGCCAGCAGTGGGAGCGGGGGACAGTATTACAATGAGCAGTTCTTC. This translates into CASSGSGGQYYNEQFF.

The genes are TRBV7-3 and TRBJ2-5, with 10 bases identical to TRBD2. Germline CDR1 reads SGHTA; CDR2 reads FQGTGA. This CDR3 spans 15 amino acids. The J segment lost 5 bases and the V segment lost 5 bases, leaving 8 bases of the junction unmatched. The CDR3 sequence: CASSTQAGGRETQYF. CDR3 bases: TGTGCCAGCAGCACCCAAGCGGGAGGGCGTGAGACCCAGTACTTC.

The chain carries TRBV11-1 and TRBJ2-5, with D hard to call. CDR1 SGHAT and CDR2 FQDESV come from the germline V gene (reference sequence). The V end lost 4 bases, the J end lost 5 bases, and 8 bases lay between the germline ends. The CDR3 extends over 12 amino acids. The DNA for the CDR3 is TGTGCCAGCAGCTCGTCGGTGGAGACCCAGTACTTC. This gives the protein CASSSSVETQYF. Full variable domain (remainder filled in from reference TRBV11-1 and TRBJ2-5): EAEVAQSPRYKITEKSQAVAFWCDPISGHATLYWYRQILGQGPELLVQFQDESVVDDSQLPKDRFSAERLKGVDSTLKIQPAELGDSAMYLCASSSSVETQYFGPGTRLLVL.

This clonotype appeared many times. The chain is built from TRBV29-1 and TRBJ2-3, with D possibly matching TRBD2 (7 bases). The germline V gene has CDR1 SQVTM and CDR2 ANQGSEA. This CDR3 contains 15 residues. The ends were cut back, 3 bases at V and 2 bases at J, with 15 bases in the middle. CDR3 sequence: CSVEGGDNPTDTQYF. CDR3 sequence (DNA): TGCAGCGTTGAGGGGGGGGACAACCCCACAGATACGCAGTATTTT.

This clonotype was counted between two and nine times. The chain joins TRBV12-3 or TRBV12-4 to TRBJ1-5; the D gene is possibly TRBD1 (5 bases). The germline V and J ends were trimmed by 2 bases and 4 bases, with 6 bases remaining between them. The CDR3 sequence is 13 residues long. The CDR3 DNA is TGTGCCAGCAGTTTAAAGGGGAATCAGCCCCAGCATTTT. Translation gives CASSLKGNQPQHF.

Only a few counts were recorded for this clonotype. The chain employs TRBV6-2 or TRBV6-3 and TRBJ2-1; 12 bases line up with TRBD2. After removal of 2 bases from V and 12 bases from J, the junction contained 8 bases not matched to a gene. The V gene's germline CDR1 is MNHEY and CDR2 SVGEGT. The CDR3 runs 15 residues. The CDR3 region is CASSYPSGRGSGQFF. CDR3 nucleotide sequence: TGTGCCAGCAGTTACCCTAGCGGGAGGGGATCGGGGCAGTTCTTC.

The CDR3 region has the DNA TGTGCCAGCAGTGTATTTGGGACAGGGAGGGGCTATGGCTACACCTTC. This sequence encodes CASSVFGTGRGYGYTF. The chain uses TRBV2 and TRBJ1-2, with 9 bases aligning to TRBD1. Germline CDR1 is SNHLY and CDR2 is FYNNEI. The CDR3 covers 16 residues. J was trimmed by 4 bases and V by 4 bases; bases with no gene match: 10. Drawing the rest from reference TRBV2 and TRBJ1-2, the complete variable domain is EPEVTQTPSHQVTQMGQEVILRCVPISNHLYFYWYRQILGQKVEFLVSFYNNEISEKSEIFDDQFSVERPDGSNFTLKIRSTKLEDSAMYFCASSVFGTGRGYGYTFGSGTRLTVV.

J is TRBJ1-4 and V is TRBV12-3 or TRBV12-4, with 8 bases matching TRBD1. This CDR3 has 14 residues. Trimming cost V 4 bases and J 8 bases; bases outside gene matches: 6. CDR3 sequence reads: CASSSGGVGEKLFF. In nucleotides, the CDR3 is TGTGCCAGCAGTTCAGGGGGCGTAGGAGAAAAACTGTTTTTT.

In nucleotides, the CDR3 is TGCGCCAGCAGAGCGATACGGGGCCACGAGCAGTACTTC. It codes for CASRAIRGHEQYF. The V call is TRBV5-1, the J call TRBJ2-7; D tentatively fits TRBD1 or TRBD2 (5 bases each). The CDR3 loop spans 13 amino acids. V lost 5 bases, J lost 5 bases, and 14 bases lay in between. Germline loops: CDR1 SGHRS, CDR2 YFSETQ.

This clonotype came up a few times. The rearrangement joins TRBV6-2 or TRBV6-3 to TRBJ2-1, with D tentatively TRBD1 (5 bases). Germline V gives CDR1 MNHEY, CDR2 SVGEGT. Trimming left V 6 bases short and J 4 bases short, with 10 bases between. The CDR3 length is 13 residues. In DNA, the CDR3 is TGTGCCAGCAGACTCAGGGTTTACAATGAGCAGTTCTTC. It encodes CASRLRVYNEQFF.

The CDR3 here is CASSSTRLAGADTQYF. CDR3 DNA sequence: TGTGCCAGCAGCTCCACCAGACTAGCGGGAGCAGATACGCAGTATTTT. The chain employs TRBV7-2 and TRBJ2-3; TRBD2 aligns across 12 bases. Per germline, CDR1 SGHTA and CDR2 FQGNSA. V lost 4 bases to trimming and J lost 4 bases; unmatched junction nucleotides: 6. The CDR3 length is 16 residues.

There are a few counts of this clonotype. V usage is TRBV29-1 and J usage is TRBJ2-3; D not certain. V dropped 6 bases and J dropped 2 bases, with 18 bases sitting between them. CDR1 is SQVTM and CDR2 is ANQGSEA in the germline V gene. CDR3 length equals 15 residues. CDR3 residues: CSVEPVATTTDTQYF. The CDR3 nucleotides are TGCAGCGTGGAGCCGGTGGCTACCACCACAGATACGCAGTATTTT.

The chain carries TRBV29-1 and TRBJ2-3, with TRBD1 matching over 7 bases. The V and J ends lost 6 bases and 7 bases, in that order; junction bases with no gene match: 4. Germline loops: CDR1 SQVTM, CDR2 ANQGSEA. The CDR3 is 11 amino acids. DNA for the CDR3: TGCAGCGTGTCAGGGGGTAATACGCAGTATTTT. Translated: CSVSGGNTQYF.

This clonotype was counted ten times or more. J is TRBJ2-3 and V is TRBV12-3 or TRBV12-4; 7 nucleotides line up with TRBD2. The J segment lost 6 bases and the V segment lost 6 bases, leaving 9 bases of the junction unmatched. The CDR3 has 14 residues. Here the CDR3 DNA reads TGTGCCAGCAGCCTTCTAGCGGACCAGGATACGCAGTATTTT. It is translated as CASSLLADQDTQYF.

This clonotype occurred a few times. The rearrangement links TRBV3-1 to TRBJ1-2, with 8 bases fitting TRBD1. This CDR3 has 15 residues. CDR1 is LGHDT and CDR2 is YNNKEL in the germline V gene (reference sequence). Unmatched junction bases numbered 9, after V lost 4 bases and J lost 5 bases. CDR3 in DNA: TGTGCCAGCAGCCCAGAGTGGACAGGGCGGTATGGCTACACCTTC. This encodes CASSPEWTGRYGYTF. The whole variable domain, remainder taken from reference TRBV3-1 and TRBJ1-2, is DTAVSQTPKYLVTQMGNDKSIKCEQNLGHDTMYWYKQDSKKFLKIMFSYNNKELIINETVPNRFSPKSPDKAHLNLHINSLELGDSAVYFCASSPEWTGRYGYTFGSGTRLTVV.

This clonotype was picked up many times. CDR3 coding DNA: TGCGCCAGCAGCGGGACAGCTTACAATGAGCAGTTCTTC. It specifies CASSGTAYNEQFF. The chain has TRBV5-1 and TRBJ2-1; 7 bases line up with TRBD1. CDR1 is SGHRS, CDR2 YFSETQ, per germline. The CDR3 is 13 amino acids. V shed 4 bases, J shed 4 bases, and the junction held 2 bases outside the gene matches.